These T cell receptor beta chains were read from a single sample in a study of beta chain features in type 1 diabetes. TCRdb's table, derived via immunoSEQ multiplex PCR, lists solely in-frame clones and lacks some. The sample includes some 150,000 clones, approximately 9.8% of them seen just once. Sequencing used central memory CD4+ T cells from blood. The receptors come from a woman in her thirties or forties in good health. Both conserved end residues are part of each CDR3. The order of the fields is V gene, CDR3 length, J gene, clone size, CDR3 protein. Only part of the rows carry a size: once, few, many, or a class if the clone is expanded.

v_call: TRBV5-6
cdr3_length: 17
j_call: TRBJ2-5
clone_size: few
cdr3_aa: CASSFLGRGGSRETQYF

v_call: TRBV29-1
cdr3_length: 20
j_call: TRBJ1-2
clone_size: NA
cdr3_aa: CSVDNFFVARGTASDYGYTF

v_call: TRBV4-3
cdr3_length: 15
j_call: TRBJ2-3
clone_size: few
cdr3_aa: CASSQDGGWADTQYF

v_call: TRBV29-1
cdr3_length: 17
j_call: TRBJ1-1
clone_size: NA
cdr3_aa: CSVDSPGRTNMNTEAFF

v_call: TRBV9
cdr3_length: 17
j_call: TRBJ2-6
clone_size: few
cdr3_aa: CASSVALGASGANVLTF

v_call: TRBV19
cdr3_length: 14
j_call: TRBJ1-2
clone_size: NA
cdr3_aa: CASLTTAGFYGYTF

v_call: TRBV19
cdr3_length: 17
j_call: TRBJ2-1
clone_size: NA
cdr3_aa: CASSTWMAGGIKHEQFF

v_call: TRBV7-9
cdr3_length: 16
j_call: TRBJ2-5
clone_size: few
cdr3_aa: CASSGTSGGPQETQYF

v_call: TRBV12-5
cdr3_length: 13
j_call: TRBJ2-7
clone_size: NA
cdr3_aa: CASGLRQSYEQYF

v_call: TRBV9
cdr3_length: 15
j_call: TRBJ2-3
clone_size: few
cdr3_aa: CASSYLGEITDTQYF

v_call: TRBV10-3
cdr3_length: 11
j_call: TRBJ2-7
clone_size: NA
cdr3_aa: CAISLNHEQYF

v_call: TRBV7-9
cdr3_length: 15
j_call: TRBJ2-5
clone_size: NA
cdr3_aa: CASSLQARGQETQYF

v_call: TRBV23-1
cdr3_length: 14
j_call: TRBJ2-5
clone_size: many
cdr3_aa: CASRLPTGQETQYF

v_call: TRBV11-2
cdr3_length: 15
j_call: TRBJ2-5
clone_size: few
cdr3_aa: CASSLRQGGQGTQYF

v_call: TRBV19
cdr3_length: 16
j_call: TRBJ1-2
clone_size: NA
cdr3_aa: CASSIDPRRLARGYTF

v_call: TRBV9
cdr3_length: 14
j_call: TRBJ2-3
clone_size: few
cdr3_aa: CASSTRTAGDTQYF

v_call: TRBV2
cdr3_length: 13
j_call: TRBJ1-5
clone_size: NA
cdr3_aa: CASCRGRNQPQHF

v_call: TRBV29-1
cdr3_length: 13
j_call: TRBJ2-2
clone_size: NA
cdr3_aa: CSVPVPTTGELFF

v_call: TRBV2
cdr3_length: 16
j_call: TRBJ2-3
clone_size: few
cdr3_aa: CASRARPTSGGDTQYF

v_call: TRBV11-2
cdr3_length: 14
j_call: TRBJ2-5
clone_size: few
cdr3_aa: CASSLAAGVGTQYF

v_call: TRBV6-5
cdr3_length: 13
j_call: TRBJ1-5
clone_size: NA
cdr3_aa: CASSDGRGQPQHF

v_call: TRBV7-9
cdr3_length: 12
j_call: TRBJ2-7
clone_size: few
cdr3_aa: CAAGGRNYEQYF

v_call: TRBV6-6
cdr3_length: 15
j_call: TRBJ2-7
clone_size: NA
cdr3_aa: CASSLGTGGSYEQYF

v_call: TRBV7-7
cdr3_length: 16
j_call: TRBJ2-1
clone_size: NA
cdr3_aa: CASSSRLAGGGGEQFF

v_call: TRBV18
cdr3_length: 15
j_call: TRBJ2-7
clone_size: NA
cdr3_aa: CASSPPMTGDYEQYF

v_call: TRBV6-4
cdr3_length: 14
j_call: TRBJ2-1
clone_size: NA
cdr3_aa: CASSVRQGFNEQFF

v_call: TRBV6-1
cdr3_length: 16
j_call: TRBJ2-1
clone_size: NA
cdr3_aa: CASSETTGSSYNEQFF

v_call: TRBV5-4
cdr3_length: 13
j_call: TRBJ1-2
clone_size: few
cdr3_aa: CASSWDREGGYTF

v_call: TRBV5-1
cdr3_length: 14
j_call: TRBJ2-7
clone_size: NA
cdr3_aa: CASSDGDRAYEQYF

v_call: TRBV28
cdr3_length: 12
j_call: NA
clone_size: NA
cdr3_aa: CASSLRVAEQYF

v_call: TRBV29-1
cdr3_length: 14
j_call: TRBJ1-2
clone_size: few
cdr3_aa: CSVEDTPGAEGYTF

v_call: TRBV27
cdr3_length: 15
j_call: TRBJ1-2
clone_size: few
cdr3_aa: CASSPTRDSLVGYTF

v_call: TRBV18
cdr3_length: 15
j_call: TRBJ1-5
clone_size: few
cdr3_aa: CASSPMRGPDQPQHF

v_call: TRBV4-2
cdr3_length: 18
j_call: TRBJ2-3
clone_size: many
cdr3_aa: CASSQDLAGLASTDTQYF

v_call: TRBV27
cdr3_length: 15
j_call: TRBJ2-1
clone_size: few
cdr3_aa: CASSLADRGYNEQFF

v_call: TRBV6-5
cdr3_length: 14
j_call: TRBJ1-4
clone_size: NA
cdr3_aa: CASPDRTCSEKLFF

v_call: TRBV5-1
cdr3_length: 14
j_call: TRBJ2-3
clone_size: few
cdr3_aa: CATQPGGGSDTQYF

v_call: TRBV5-1
cdr3_length: 15
j_call: TRBJ2-3
clone_size: NA
cdr3_aa: CASSLDTPGADTQYF

v_call: TRBV7-2
cdr3_length: 13
j_call: TRBJ2-6
clone_size: NA
cdr3_aa: CASSPSGANVLTF

v_call: TRBV19
cdr3_length: 13
j_call: TRBJ2-7
clone_size: few
cdr3_aa: CATRQGGPYEQYF

v_call: TRBV19
cdr3_length: 12
j_call: TRBJ1-2
clone_size: few
cdr3_aa: CASNDRDSDYTF

v_call: TRBV5-1
cdr3_length: 16
j_call: TRBJ1-6
clone_size: NA
cdr3_aa: CASSSTGDLFNSPLHF

v_call: TRBV27
cdr3_length: 15
j_call: TRBJ2-2
clone_size: few
cdr3_aa: CASSLAGLNTGELFF

v_call: TRBV19
cdr3_length: 14
j_call: TRBJ1-2
clone_size: few
cdr3_aa: CASSLNGTPNGYTF

v_call: TRBV10-3
cdr3_length: 14
j_call: TRBJ2-2
clone_size: medium-sized
cdr3_aa: CAISESAGPGELFF

v_call: TRBV5-1
cdr3_length: 12
j_call: TRBJ2-1
clone_size: NA
cdr3_aa: CATRELDNEQFF

v_call: TRBV18
cdr3_length: 15
j_call: TRBJ1-6
clone_size: NA
cdr3_aa: CASSPQTLRDSPLHF

v_call: TRBV7-8
cdr3_length: 15
j_call: TRBJ1-1
clone_size: NA
cdr3_aa: CASSLGYRGGTEAFF

v_call: TRBV7-9
cdr3_length: 15
j_call: TRBJ1-1
clone_size: NA
cdr3_aa: CASSVDRGQITEAFF

v_call: TRBV10-3
cdr3_length: 15
j_call: TRBJ2-2
clone_size: few
cdr3_aa: CATIAQGISTGELFF

v_call: TRBV14
cdr3_length: 14
j_call: TRBJ1-1
clone_size: few
cdr3_aa: CASSQVSGKTEAFF

v_call: TRBV29-1
cdr3_length: 12
j_call: TRBJ1-2
clone_size: NA
cdr3_aa: CSGREGEYGYTF

v_call: TRBV19
cdr3_length: 14
j_call: TRBJ2-1
clone_size: few
cdr3_aa: CASSAWSSYNEQFF

v_call: TRBV7-8
cdr3_length: 16
j_call: TRBJ2-1
clone_size: NA
cdr3_aa: CASSLVGQGAYNEQFF

v_call: TRBV19
cdr3_length: 15
j_call: TRBJ1-1
clone_size: few
cdr3_aa: CASSTSFAEGTEAFF